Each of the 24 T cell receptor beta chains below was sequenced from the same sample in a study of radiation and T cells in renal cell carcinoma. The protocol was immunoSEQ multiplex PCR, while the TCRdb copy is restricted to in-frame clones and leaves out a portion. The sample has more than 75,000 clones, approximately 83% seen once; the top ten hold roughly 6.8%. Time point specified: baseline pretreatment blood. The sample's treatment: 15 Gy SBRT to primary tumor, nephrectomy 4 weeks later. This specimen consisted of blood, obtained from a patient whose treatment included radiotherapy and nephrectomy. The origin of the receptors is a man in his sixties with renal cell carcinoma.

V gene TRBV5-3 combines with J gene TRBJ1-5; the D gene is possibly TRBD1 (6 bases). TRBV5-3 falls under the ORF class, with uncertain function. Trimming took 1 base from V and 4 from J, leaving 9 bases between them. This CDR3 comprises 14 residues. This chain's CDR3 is CARSLTDSNQPQHF. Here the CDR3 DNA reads TGTGCCAGAAGCTTGACGGACAGTAATCAGCCCCAGCATTTT.

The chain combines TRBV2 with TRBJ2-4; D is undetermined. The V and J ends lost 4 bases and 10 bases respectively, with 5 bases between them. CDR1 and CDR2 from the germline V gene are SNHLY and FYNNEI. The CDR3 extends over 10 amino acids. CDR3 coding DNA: TGTGCCAGCAGTGTTACAATTCAGTACTTC. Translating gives CASSVTIQYF. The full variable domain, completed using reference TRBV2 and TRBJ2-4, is EPEVTQTPSHQVTQMGQEVILRCVPISNHLYFYWYRQILGQKVEFLVSFYNNEISEKSEIFDDQFSVERPDGSNFTLKIRSTKLEDSAMYFCASSVTIQYFGAGTRLSVL.

CDR3: CASSQGGWAGMNTEAFF. CDR3 DNA: TGTGCCAGCAGTCAAGGAGGGTGGGCTGGCATGAACACTGAAGCTTTCTTT. This chain joins TRBV28 and TRBJ1-1; no clear D. Germline assignment: CDR1 MDHEN and CDR2 SYDVKM. The V and J ends lost 5 bases and 0 bases respectively, with 19 bases between them. The CDR3 contains 17 residues.

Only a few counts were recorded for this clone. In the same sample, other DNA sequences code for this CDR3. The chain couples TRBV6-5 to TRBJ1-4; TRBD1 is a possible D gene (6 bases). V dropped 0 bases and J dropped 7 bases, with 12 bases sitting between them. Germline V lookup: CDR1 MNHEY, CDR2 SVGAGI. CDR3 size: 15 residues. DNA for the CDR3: TGTGCCAGCAGTTACTCGGGGGGCGCCGGTGAAAAACTGTTTTTT. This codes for CASSYSGGAGEKLFF.

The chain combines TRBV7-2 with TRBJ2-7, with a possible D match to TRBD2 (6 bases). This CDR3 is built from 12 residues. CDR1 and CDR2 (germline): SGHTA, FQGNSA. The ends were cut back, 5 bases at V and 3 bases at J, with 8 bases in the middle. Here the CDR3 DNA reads TGTGCCAGCAGCCACGGGAGCTACGAGCAGTACTTC. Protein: CASSHGSYEQYF.

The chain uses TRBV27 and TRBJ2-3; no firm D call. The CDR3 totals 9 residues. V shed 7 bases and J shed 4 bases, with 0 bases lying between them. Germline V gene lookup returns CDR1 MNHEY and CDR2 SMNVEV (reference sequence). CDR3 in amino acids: CASTDTQYF. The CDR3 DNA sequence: TGTGCCAGCACAGATACGCAGTATTTT.

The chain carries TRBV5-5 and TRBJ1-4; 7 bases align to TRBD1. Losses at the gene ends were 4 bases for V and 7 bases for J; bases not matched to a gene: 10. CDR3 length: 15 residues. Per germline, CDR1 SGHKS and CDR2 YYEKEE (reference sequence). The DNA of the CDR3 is TGTGCCAGCAGCCGGAACAGGGGATCGGGTGAAAAACTGTTTTTT. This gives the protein CASSRNRGSGEKLFF.

CDR3 DNA: TGTGCCACCAGCAGAGTTAAGGACAGCACAGATACGCAGTATTTT. Translated: CATSRVKDSTDTQYF. V and J are TRBV15 and TRBJ2-3; D unclear. Germline CDR1 reads LNHNV; CDR2 reads YYDKDF (reference sequence). V shed 1 base and J shed 0 bases, with 8 bases lying between them. This CDR3 is 15 amino acids long.

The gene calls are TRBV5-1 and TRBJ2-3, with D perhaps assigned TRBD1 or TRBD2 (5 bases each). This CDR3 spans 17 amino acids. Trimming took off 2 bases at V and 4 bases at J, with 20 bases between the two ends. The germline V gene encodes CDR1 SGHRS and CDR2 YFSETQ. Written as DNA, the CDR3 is TGCGCCAGCAGCTTTGGTGCCAGGGTCGGGATTGCAGATACGCAGTATTTT. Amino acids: CASSFGARVGIADTQYF.

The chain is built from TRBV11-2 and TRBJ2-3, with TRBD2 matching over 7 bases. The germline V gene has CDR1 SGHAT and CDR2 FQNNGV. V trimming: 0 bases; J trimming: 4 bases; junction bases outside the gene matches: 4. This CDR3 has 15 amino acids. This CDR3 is CASSLDLLAADTQYF. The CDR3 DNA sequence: TGTGCCAGCAGCTTAGATCTGCTAGCGGCAGATACGCAGTATTTT.

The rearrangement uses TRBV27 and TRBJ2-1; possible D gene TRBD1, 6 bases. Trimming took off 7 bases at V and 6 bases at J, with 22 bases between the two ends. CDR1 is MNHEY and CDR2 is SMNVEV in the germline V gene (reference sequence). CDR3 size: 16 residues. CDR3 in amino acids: CASIRRGTIGSNEQFF. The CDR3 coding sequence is TGTGCCAGCATCCGCAGGGGCACTATCGGCTCCAATGAGCAGTTCTTC.

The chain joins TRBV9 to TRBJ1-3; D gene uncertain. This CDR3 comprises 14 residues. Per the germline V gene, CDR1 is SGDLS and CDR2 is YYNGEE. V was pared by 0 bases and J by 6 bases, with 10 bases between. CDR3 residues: CASSVGGDQNTIYF. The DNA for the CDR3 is TGTGCCAGCAGCGTAGGCGGGGATCAAAACACCATATATTTT.

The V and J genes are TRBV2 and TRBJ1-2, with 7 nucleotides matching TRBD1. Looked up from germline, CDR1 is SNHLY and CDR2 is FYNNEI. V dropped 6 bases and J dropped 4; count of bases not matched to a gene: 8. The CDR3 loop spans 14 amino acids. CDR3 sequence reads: CASRTGTDIYGYTF. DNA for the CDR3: TGTGCCAGCAGGACAGGGACGGATATCTATGGCTACACCTTC.

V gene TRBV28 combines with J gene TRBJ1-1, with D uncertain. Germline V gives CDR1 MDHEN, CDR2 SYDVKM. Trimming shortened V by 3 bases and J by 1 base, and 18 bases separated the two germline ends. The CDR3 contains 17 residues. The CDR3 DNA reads TGTGCCAGCAGTTTGGACCTCGGTCCCGGTGCGAACACTGAAGCTTTCTTT. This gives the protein CASSLDLGPGANTEAFF.

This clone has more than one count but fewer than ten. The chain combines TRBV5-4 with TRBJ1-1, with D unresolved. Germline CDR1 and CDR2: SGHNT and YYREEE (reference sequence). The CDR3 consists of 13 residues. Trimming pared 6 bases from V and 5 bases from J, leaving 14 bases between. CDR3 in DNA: TGTGCCAGCACTCGTTCGGCGGCTACTGAAGCTTTCTTT. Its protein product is CASTRSAATEAFF.

The CDR3 bases are TGCAGTGCTCCTAAGCAAGAGACCCAGTACTTC. Translating gives CSAPKQETQYF. V and J are TRBV20-1 and TRBJ2-5; the D is unclear. This CDR3 is 11 amino acids long. CDR1 and CDR2 (germline): DFQATT, SNEGSKA (reference sequence). Trimming cost V 5 bases and J 2 bases, with 6 bases left between them.

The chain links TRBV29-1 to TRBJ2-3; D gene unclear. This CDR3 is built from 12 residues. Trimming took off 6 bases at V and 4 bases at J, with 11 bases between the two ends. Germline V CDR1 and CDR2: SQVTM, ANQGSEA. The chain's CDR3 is CSVQRPADTQYF. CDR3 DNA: TGCAGCGTGCAACGGCCGGCAGATACGCAGTATTTT.

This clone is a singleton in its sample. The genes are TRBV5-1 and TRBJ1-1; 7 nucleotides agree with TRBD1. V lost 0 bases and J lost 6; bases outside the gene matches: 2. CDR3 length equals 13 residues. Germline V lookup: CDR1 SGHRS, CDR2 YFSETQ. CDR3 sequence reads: CASSLGGGPEAFF. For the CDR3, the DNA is TGCGCCAGCAGCTTGGGAGGGGGCCCTGAAGCTTTCTTT.

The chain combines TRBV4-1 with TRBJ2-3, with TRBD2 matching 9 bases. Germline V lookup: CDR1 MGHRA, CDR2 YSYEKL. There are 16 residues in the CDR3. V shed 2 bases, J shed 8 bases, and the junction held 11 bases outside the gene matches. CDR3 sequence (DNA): TGCGCCAGCAGCCAATGGCCTAGCGGGGCAACGGGTACGCAGTATTTT. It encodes CASSQWPSGATGTQYF.

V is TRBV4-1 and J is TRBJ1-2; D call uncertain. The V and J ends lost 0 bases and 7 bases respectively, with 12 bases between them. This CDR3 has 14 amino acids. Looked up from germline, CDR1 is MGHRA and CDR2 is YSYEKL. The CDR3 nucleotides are TGCGCCAGCAGCCAAGATAGGAAGGGAATTGGCTACACCTTC. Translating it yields CASSQDRKGIGYTF.

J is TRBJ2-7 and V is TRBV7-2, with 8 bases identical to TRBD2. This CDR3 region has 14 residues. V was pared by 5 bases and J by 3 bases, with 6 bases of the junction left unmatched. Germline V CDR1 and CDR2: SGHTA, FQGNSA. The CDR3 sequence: CASSPGGTYYEQYF. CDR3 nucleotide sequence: TGTGCCAGCAGCCCGGGGGGGACGTACTACGAGCAGTACTTC.

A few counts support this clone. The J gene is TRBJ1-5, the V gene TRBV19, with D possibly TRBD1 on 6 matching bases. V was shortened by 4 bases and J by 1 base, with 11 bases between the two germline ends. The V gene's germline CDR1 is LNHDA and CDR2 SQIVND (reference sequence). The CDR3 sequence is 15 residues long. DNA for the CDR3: TGTGCCAGTAGTAACACAGGGTGGAGCAATCAGCCCCAGCATTTT. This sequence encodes CASSNTGWSNQPQHF.

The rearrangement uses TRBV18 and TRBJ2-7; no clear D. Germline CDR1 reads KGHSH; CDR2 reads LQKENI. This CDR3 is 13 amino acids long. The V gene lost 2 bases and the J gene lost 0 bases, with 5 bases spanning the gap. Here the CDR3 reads CASSPSSSYEQYF. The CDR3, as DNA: TGTGCCAGCTCACCATCCTCCTCCTACGAGCAGTACTTC.

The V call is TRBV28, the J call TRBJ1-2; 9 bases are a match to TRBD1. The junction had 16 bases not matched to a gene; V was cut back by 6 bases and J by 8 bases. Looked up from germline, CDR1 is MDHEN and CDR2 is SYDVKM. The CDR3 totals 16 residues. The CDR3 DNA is TGTGCCAGCAGGCAAGGGGGACAGGGTTCCGGGAGGGGCTACACCTTC. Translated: CASRQGGQGSGRGYTF.